Each of the 24 T cell receptor beta chains below was sequenced from the same sample in a study of beta chain features in type 1 diabetes. Expressed TCRB transcripts were sequenced because the entire RNA isolate underwent reverse transcription. Assay used: immunoSEQ multiplex PCR; TCRdb lists only in-frame clones, some missing. The table records under 450,000 clones, approximately 14% of them present only once. Sequences were obtained from naive CD4+ T cells from blood. Receptor source: a young man in good health.

The V gene is TRBV18, the J gene TRBJ2-5, with 8 bases lining up with TRBD1. Trimming took 4 bases from V and 4 from J; bases not matched to a gene: 5. The CDR3 has 14 amino acids. The V gene's germline CDR1 is KGHSH and CDR2 LQKENI. This CDR3 reads CASSLTGEPETQYF. The CDR3, as DNA: TGTGCCAGCTCACTGACAGGGGAGCCAGAGACCCAGTACTTC.

CDR3 nucleotides: TGTGCCAGCAGTGAAACGGGACGGAATGAAAAACTGTTTTTT. Its protein is CASSETGRNEKLFF. The rearrangement uses TRBV25-1 and TRBJ1-4; a possible D gene is TRBD1 (5 bases). This CDR3 is 14 amino acids long. Germline values: CDR1 MGHDK, CDR2 SYGVNS. Trimming left V 2 bases short and J 5 bases short, with 9 bases between.

V usage is TRBV2 and J usage is TRBJ2-7; TRBD1 might be the D (6 bases). CDR3 length equals 15 residues. V shed 11 bases and J shed 0 bases, with 20 bases lying between them. Per the germline V gene, CDR1 is SNHLY and CDR2 is FYNNEI. In nucleotides, the CDR3 is TGTGCCTACACAGGGTACCGGATCTTCTCCTACGAGCAGTACGTC. Protein product: CAYTGYRIFSYEQYV.

This clone was recorded a few times. The rearrangement joins TRBV18 to TRBJ2-7; D unresolved. V lost 1 base to trimming and J lost 2 bases, with 3 bases between them. CDR3 length equals 12 residues. The V gene's germline CDR1 is KGHSH and CDR2 LQKENI. The CDR3 bases are TGTGCCAGCTCACCACTAACCTACGAGCAGTACGTC. Translation gives CASSPLTYEQYV.

This chain uses TRBV29-1 with TRBJ2-7; the match to TRBD1 covers 7 bases. Germline CDR1 and CDR2: SQVTM and ANQGSEA. CDR3 length: 12 residues. After removal of 6 bases from V and 2 bases from J, the junction contained 4 bases not matched to a gene. This chain's CDR3 is CSVGQSAYEQYF. CDR3 DNA sequence: TGCAGCGTGGGACAGAGTGCCTACGAGCAGTACTTC.

The chain combines TRBV14 with TRBJ1-1; D unclear. Per germline, CDR1 SGHDN and CDR2 FVKESK. V was cut by 6 bases and J by 0 bases, with 8 bases left in between. The CDR3 has 13 residues. The CDR3 loop is CASRISMNTEAFF. CDR3 DNA: TGTGCCAGCAGAATCAGCATGAACACTGAAGCTTTCTTT.

The chain joins TRBV2 to TRBJ2-7, with 7 bases aligning to TRBD2. Losses at the gene ends were 1 base for V and 2 bases for J; bases not matched to a gene: 5. Germline V CDR1 and CDR2: SNHLY, FYNNEI. The CDR3 loop spans 15 amino acids. The CDR3 protein is CASSEVGTNAYEQYV. CDR3 DNA sequence: TGTGCCAGCAGTGAAGTCGGGACTAACGCCTACGAGCAGTACGTC.

Of note for this clone: The sample has other DNA sequences that encode this CDR3 too. The V gene is TRBV15, the J gene TRBJ1-2; TRBD1 aligns across 7 bases. V trimming: 4 bases; J trimming: 4 bases; junction bases outside the gene matches: 0. Germline assignment: CDR1 LNHNV and CDR2 YYDKDF (reference sequence). The CDR3 covers 12 residues. The CDR3 coding sequence is TGTGCCACCAGCACAGGGGGCTATGGCTACACCTTC. Protein: CATSTGGYGYTF.

The chain couples TRBV29-1 to TRBJ1-2; no clear D gene. Trimming took 2 bases from V and 6 from J, leaving 4 bases between them. The germline V gene encodes CDR1 SQVTM and CDR2 ANQGSEA. This CDR3 has 10 amino acids. This chain's CDR3 is CSVERDGYTF. The CDR3 DNA reads TGCAGCGTTGAACGAGATGGCTACACCTTC.

This clone was counted only a few times. V usage is TRBV18 and J usage is TRBJ1-2, with 9 bases lining up with TRBD1. The CDR3 spans 18 residues. Unmatched junction bases numbered 15, after V lost 3 bases and J lost 4 bases. CDR1 and CDR2 from the germline V gene are KGHSH and LQKENI. Here the CDR3 DNA reads TGTGCCAGCTCACCGCGTATACCGGGACAGGGCCGGAGCTATGGCTACACCTTC. Protein sequence: CASSPRIPGQGRSYGYTF.

The table lists this clone with a few counts. The chain carries TRBV5-1 and TRBJ2-5; possibly TRBD1 for D (5 bases). The CDR3 is 15 residues long. V gave up 4 bases and J gave up 5 bases, with 18 bases separating them. Germline assignment: CDR1 SGHRS and CDR2 YFSETQ. CDR3 protein: CASSLNGRGLETQYF. For the CDR3, the DNA is TGCGCCAGCAGCCTCAACGGAAGGGGATTGGAGACCCAGTACTTC.

J is TRBJ1-1 and V is TRBV20-1; no firm D call. With 6 bases removed from V and 3 bases from J, the gap between germline ends came to 8 bases. Germline loops: CDR1 DFQATT, CDR2 SNEGSKA (reference sequence). The CDR3 spans 11 residues. The DNA for the CDR3 is TGCAGTGCCATCTTGTACACTGAAGCTTTCTTT. Its protein is CSAILYTEAFF.

The chain recombines TRBV4-1 with TRBJ1-2, with D unresolved. Germline V gene sequence: CDR1 MGHRA, CDR2 YSYEKL. CDR3 length: 15 residues. V was shortened by 1 base and J by 2 bases, with 11 bases between the two germline ends. This CDR3 reads CASSQGRARNYGYTF. CDR3 coding DNA: TGCGCCAGCAGCCAAGGGCGGGCTCGAAACTATGGCTACACCTTC.

This clone was detected a few times. This chain links TRBV29-1 with TRBJ2-3; TRBD2 matches at 8 bases. Germline-derived CDR1 and CDR2 are SQVTM and ANQGSEA. The CDR3 sequence is 14 residues long. V was clipped by 4 bases and J by 8 bases; unmatched bases: 11. This CDR3 reads CSVVRLAGYGTQYF. The CDR3 bases are TGCAGCGTTGTGCGCCTAGCGGGTTACGGTACGCAGTATTTT.

This clone was found a few times. This sample also contains other DNA sequences that code for the same CDR3. The rearrangement links TRBV10-3 to TRBJ2-7; no definite D call. This CDR3 has 11 amino acids. V lost 3 bases and J lost 3, with 3 bases in between. The V gene's germline CDR1 is ENHRY and CDR2 SYGVKD. The DNA for the CDR3 is TGTGCCATCAGTGAAGGCTACGAGCAGTACTTC. Its translation: CAISEGYEQYF.

Only a few counts were recorded for this clone. The CDR3 DNA reads as TGTGCCAGCAGGGCGCGGAGGGGGAGGAATCCCTACAATGAGCAGTTCTTC. It yields the protein CASRARRGRNPYNEQFF. This chain links TRBV11-2 with TRBJ2-1; the D gene could be TRBD1 or TRBD2 (6 bases each). CDR3 length equals 17 residues. Per germline, CDR1 SGHAT and CDR2 FQNNGV. Deletions cut 6 bases from V and 2 bases from J, with 20 bases between.

The chain carries TRBV7-9 and TRBJ2-7; D not resolved. Deletions cut 5 bases from V and 7 bases from J, with 12 bases between. This CDR3 has 12 amino acids. Germline V gene sequence: CDR1 SEHNR, CDR2 FQNEAQ (reference sequence). CDR3 sequence: CASSPRIGEQYF. As DNA, the CDR3 is TGTGCCAGCAGCCCGAGGATCGGTGAGCAGTACTTC. Looking up the rest from reference TRBV7-9 and TRBJ2-7 gives the full variable domain: DTGVSQNPRHKITKRGQNVTFRCDPISEHNRLYWYRQTLGQGPEFLTYFQNEAQLEKSRLLSDRFSAERPKGSFSTLEIQRTEQGDSAMYLCASSPRIGEQYFGPGTRLTVT.

CDR3 loop: CSVAGYGGELFF. Here the CDR3 DNA reads TGCAGCGTTGCCGGATATGGCGGGGAGCTGTTTTTT. V and J are TRBV29-1 and TRBJ2-2; unclear D gene. V lost 4 bases, J lost 7 bases, and 10 bases lay in between. The CDR3 contains 12 residues. The germline gives CDR1 SQVTM, CDR2 ANQGSEA.

The rearrangement uses TRBV25-1 and TRBJ1-1, with D unclear. V dropped 4 bases and J dropped 0 bases, with 6 bases sitting between them. CDR3 length: 13 amino acids. The germline gives CDR1 MGHDK, CDR2 SYGVNS. Here the CDR3 DNA reads TGTGCCAGCAGTGTACAGTTGAACACTGAAGCTTTCTTT. Its protein is CASSVQLNTEAFF. Drawing the rest from reference TRBV25-1 and TRBJ1-1, the complete variable domain is EADIYQTPRYLVIGTGKKITLECSQTMGHDKMYWYQQDPGMELHLIHYSYGVNSTEKGDLSSESTVSRIRTEHFPLTLESARPSHTSQYLCASSVQLNTEAFFGQGTRLTVV.

This clone was seen a handful of times. The V call is TRBV9, the J call TRBJ1-1, with D perhaps matching TRBD1 (5 bases). The CDR3 loop spans 14 amino acids. Germline assignment: CDR1 SGDLS and CDR2 YYNGEE. Between the trimmed V and J ends, which lost 0 bases and 10 bases, there was a span of 16 bases. Written as DNA, the CDR3 is TGTGCCAGCAGCGTAGACCTGAACAGGCGGGGAGCTTTCTTT. Translating it yields CASSVDLNRRGAFF.

The CDR3 loop is CASSQGQGRYGYTF. The CDR3 DNA sequence: TGCGCCAGCAGCCAAGGACAGGGCCGGTATGGCTACACCTTC. The rearrangement uses TRBV4-3 and TRBJ1-2; 7 nucleotides line up with TRBD1. The CDR3 contains 14 residues. The V segment lost 1 base and the J segment 5 bases; nucleotides outside the gene matches: 4. Germline CDR1 and CDR2: LGHNA and YSLEER.

In its sample, this clone was seen a few times. This chain uses TRBV6-1 with TRBJ2-1; 9 bases agree with TRBD2. V gave up 6 bases and J gave up 11 bases; unmatched junction bases: 11. CDR1 is MNHNS and CDR2 is SASEGT in the germline V gene. The CDR3 consists of 14 residues. The CDR3 reads CASSSGREGQQQFF. The CDR3 nucleotides are TGTGCCAGCAGCAGTGGGCGGGAGGGCCAGCAGCAGTTCTTC.

A few counts support this clone. Germline and junction disagree at one end, which may indicate a read error. This chain joins TRBV18 and TRBJ2-7; 7 nucleotides line up with TRBD1. Germline V gene sequence: CDR1 KGHSH, CDR2 LQKENI. CDR3 length: 13 residues. CDR3 nucleotide sequence: TGTGCCAGCTCGCGACCTCAGGGGGAAGCCTTAGGTTTC. The encoded protein is CASSRPQGEALGF.

The chain carries TRBV12-5 and TRBJ2-3; D ambiguous. Germline CDR1 LGHNT, CDR2 FRNRAP. The CDR3 totals 16 residues. Trimming stripped 1 base from V and 0 bases from J, with 11 bases between. The DNA for the CDR3 is TGTGCTAGTGGTTTGGGGCCGCGGTCTAGCACAGATACGCAGTATTTT. It yields the protein CASGLGPRSSTDTQYF.